This T cell receptor beta chain was recorded in a study of blood T cell repertoires in COVID-19. For the study at large: Collection of acute and convalescent COVID-19 samples took place in the United States, Italy and Spain. PBMCs, B-cell-depleted T cells, or T cells were the source of the cDNA or gDNA that made up the material.

In germline, CDR1 is SGHRS, CDR2 YFSETQ. The CDR3 contains 15 residues. Trimming took 4 bases from V and 0 from J, leaving 13 bases between them. Original handling: Estimation of nucleated cell counts was performed using reference gene primer amplification. Sequenced by immunoSEQ multiplex PCR; TCRdb stores in-frame clones only, minus some. V and J calls and clone size are those listed in that table; D and trimming were worked out from the DNA. The sample records about 69,000 clones, 82% being singletons. The genes are TRBV5-1 and TRBJ1-2; possibly TRBD1 for D (5 bases). This sequence was found in a human donor in a cohort sampled during active COVID-19. Sequencing input: peripheral blood. The chain's CDR3 is CASSPWAGSNYGYTF. CDR3 sequence (DNA): TGCGCCAGCAGCCCCTGGGCAGGGTCTAACTATGGCTACACCTTC.